Shown below are 32 T cell receptor beta chains from a single sample sequenced in a study of cytotoxic CD8 clonotypes in ibrutinib-treated CLL. The method was immunoSEQ multiplex PCR; TCRdb's version includes in-frame clones alone and lacks a portion of them. The sample lists some 150,000 clones, around three quarters occurring once. Source: PBMCs, taken after 12 months of ibrutinib treatment. The receptors were gathered from a human donor with chronic lymphocytic leukemia.

The genes are TRBV10-3 and TRBJ2-7; TRBD1 might be the D (6 bases). The CDR3 is 14 residues long. V lost 6 bases and J 0 bases, leaving 12 bases between the germline ends. Germline CDR1 and CDR2: ENHRY and SYGVKD. The CDR3 reads CAISVDRSSYEQYF. The CDR3 coding sequence is TGTGCCATCAGCGTGGACAGAAGCTCCTACGAGCAGTACTTC.

Only a few counts were recorded for this clone. The chain is built from TRBV30 and TRBJ1-1; D call uncertain. V lost 7 bases and J 1 base, leaving 7 bases between the germline ends. The CDR3 has 11 amino acids. Germline loops: CDR1 GTSNPN, CDR2 SVGIG (reference sequence). CDR3 region: CAYERNTEAFF. DNA for the CDR3: TGTGCCTACGAGAGGAACACTGAAGCTTTCTTT. Combining the CDR3 with reference TRBV30 and TRBJ1-1 gives the whole variable domain SQTIHQWPATLVQPVGSPLSLECTVEGTSNPNLYWYRQAAGRGLQLLFYSVGIGQISSEVPQNLSASRPQDRQFILSSKKLLLSDSGFYLCAYERNTEAFFGQGTRLTVV.

The chain links TRBV5-1 to TRBJ2-3; D may correspond to TRBD1 or TRBD2 (5 bases each). Germline lookup yields CDR1 SGHRS and CDR2 YFSETQ. The V end was cut by 0 bases, the J end by 8 bases, with 16 bases between. The CDR3 sequence is 15 residues long. The CDR3 sequence is CASSLGAPGGGTQYF. The CDR3 DNA reads as TGCGCCAGCAGCTTGGGCGCCCCGGGTGGGGGTACGCAGTATTTT.

The chain uses TRBV6-5 and TRBJ1-1; no clear D. The CDR3 consists of 15 residues. Germline V gene data show CDR1 as MNHEY and CDR2 as SVGAGI. V lost 0 bases and J lost 5, with 13 bases in between. In DNA form, the CDR3 reads TGTGCCAGCAGTTACTCAGCGGTGCGTCGGACTGAAGCTTTCTTT. Translation: CASSYSAVRRTEAFF.

This chain links TRBV19 with TRBJ2-2, with a possible D match to TRBD2 (5 bases). The CDR3 consists of 15 residues. Germline-derived CDR1 and CDR2 are LNHDA and SQIVND (reference sequence). The V end lost 3 bases, the J end lost 1 base, and 9 bases lay between the germline ends. Written as DNA, the CDR3 is TGTGCCAGTAGTATCTTAGGAGGGAACACCGGGGAGCTGTTTTTT. Translation gives CASSILGGNTGELFF.

The rearrangement joins TRBV5-1 to TRBJ2-2; 9 nucleotides match TRBD1. CDR1 and CDR2 from the germline V gene are SGHRS and YFSETQ. The CDR3 is made up of 14 amino acids. V dropped 3 bases and J dropped 4; count of bases not matched to a gene: 1. CDR3 DNA sequence: TGCGCCAGCAGCTGGACAGGGGCCACCGGGGAGCTGTTTTTT. This sequence encodes CASSWTGATGELFF.

The chain is built from TRBV18 and TRBJ2-1, with D possibly being TRBD2 (6 bases). The CDR3 extends over 15 amino acids. Trimming left V 3 bases short and J 8 bases short, with 17 bases between. Germline values: CDR1 KGHSH, CDR2 LQKENI. The CDR3 DNA sequence: TGTGCCAGCTCACCTTCGACTAGTGCGGTGCATGAGCAGTTCTTC. Amino acids: CASSPSTSAVHEQFF.

The chain uses TRBV6-1 and TRBJ2-7, with 8 nucleotides matching TRBD1. The CDR3 is made up of 14 amino acids. After removal of 4 bases from V and 2 bases from J, the junction contained 4 bases not matched to a gene. CDR1 and CDR2 from the germline V gene are MNHNS and SASEGT. The CDR3 DNA reads TGTGCCAGCAGTGCCTGGACAGGGACCTACGAGCAGTACTTC. Translated, it gives CASSAWTGTYEQYF.

This clone was seen only once. The chain is built from TRBV4-3 and TRBJ2-3, with D unclear. This CDR3 has 13 residues. Germline values: CDR1 LGHNA, CDR2 YSLEER. The V gene lost 0 bases and the J gene lost 3 bases, with 4 bases spanning the gap. The CDR3 nucleotides read TGCGCCAGCAGCCAAGATTGGACAGATACGCAGTATTTT. Encoded protein: CASSQDWTDTQYF.

In nucleotides, the CDR3 is TGTGCCAGCAGTAAACCACTGGAGAACACTGAAGCTTTCTTT. It codes for CASSKPLENTEAFF. J is TRBJ1-1 and V is TRBV6-1; no clear D gene. The CDR3 runs to 14 residues. Germline V gene data show CDR1 as MNHNS and CDR2 as SASEGT. Trimming removed 5 bases from V and 1 base from J, with 11 bases in between.

The chain has TRBV15 and TRBJ2-7; 7 bases fit TRBD2. The CDR3 covers 15 residues. Per the germline V gene, CDR1 is LNHNV and CDR2 is YYDKDF (reference sequence). Losses at the gene ends were 1 base for V and 6 bases for J; bases not matched to a gene: 9. Written as DNA, the CDR3 is TGTGCCACCAGCAGAGGGGGAGGGTTTCAGGCCGAGCAGTACTTC. Translated: CATSRGGGFQAEQYF.

The gene calls are TRBV2 and TRBJ2-5, with 10 bases fitting TRBD2. From germline, CDR1 is SNHLY and CDR2 FYNNEI. CDR3 length: 15 amino acids. The ends lost 6 bases at V and 5 bases at J; junction bases unmatched: 9. The CDR3 loop reads CASRIEREGRETQYF. CDR3 DNA sequence: TGTGCCAGCAGGATAGAGCGGGAGGGCCGGGAGACCCAGTACTTC.

CDR3 protein: CASSLQWGPSEETQYF. The CDR3 nucleotides read TGCGCCAGCAGCCTACAATGGGGTCCCTCCGAAGAGACCCAGTACTTC. This rearrangement joins TRBV4-3 to TRBJ2-5, with unresolved D. Germline assignment: CDR1 LGHNA and CDR2 YSLEER. With 4 bases removed from V and 3 bases from J, the gap between germline ends came to 18 bases. This CDR3 is 16 amino acids long.

The rearrangement uses TRBV15 and TRBJ1-3; D is uncertain. CDR3 length equals 15 residues. The V end was cut by 3 bases, the J end by 0 bases, with 9 bases between. Per the germline V gene, CDR1 is LNHNV and CDR2 is YYDKDF (reference sequence). The CDR3 sequence: CATSSSHYSGNTIYF. DNA of the CDR3: TGTGCCACCAGCAGTAGTCACTACTCTGGAAACACCATATATTTT.

CDR3 sequence (DNA): TGTGCCAGCACGGGCTCTGGGGCCAACGTCCTGACTTTC. The encoded protein is CASTGSGANVLTF. The rearrangement joins TRBV6-1 to TRBJ2-6; D gene ambiguous. From germline, CDR1 is MNHNS and CDR2 SASEGT. V was shortened by 7 bases and J by 0 bases, with 4 bases between the two germline ends. This CDR3 has 13 amino acids.

This sequence joins TRBV7-2 and TRBJ2-5; D is possibly TRBD2 (5 bases). The CDR3 loop spans 17 amino acids. From germline, CDR1 is SGHTA and CDR2 FQGNSA. Trimming pared 5 bases from V and 1 base from J, leaving 20 bases between. The CDR3 is CASSQTSGGRGQETQYF. The CDR3, as DNA: TGTGCCAGCAGCCAAACCAGTGGTGGGAGAGGCCAAGAGACCCAGTACTTC. The variable domain in full, completed from reference TRBV7-2 and TRBJ2-5, reads GAGVSQSPSNKVTEKGKDVELRCDPISGHTALYWYRQSLGQGLEFLIYFQGNSAPDKSGLPSDRFSAERTGGSVSTLTIQRTQQEDSAVYLCASSQTSGGRGQETQYFGPGTRLLVL.

The chain recombines TRBV4-3 with TRBJ2-3; D is possibly TRBD1 or TRBD2 (6 bases each). The CDR3 spans 22 residues. V was clipped by 1 base and J by 0 bases, with 29 bases between them. Germline V gives CDR1 LGHNA, CDR2 YSLEER. CDR3: CASSQVGLGGPSEPLSTDTQYF. The CDR3 DNA reads as TGCGCCAGCAGCCAAGTGGGTCTAGGGGGTCCTAGCGAACCTCTTAGCACAGATACGCAGTATTTT.

The genes are TRBV27 and TRBJ2-1, with 10 bases fitting TRBD2. V dropped 6 bases and J dropped 2; count of bases not matched to a gene: 10. CDR3 length: 17 amino acids. CDR1 and CDR2 (germline): MNHEY, SMNVEV (reference sequence). CDR3 sequence reads: CASRMLAGDSPYNEQFF. CDR3 nucleotide sequence: TGTGCCAGCAGGATGCTAGCGGGAGATTCGCCCTACAATGAGCAGTTCTTC.

The rearrangement uses TRBV5-6 and TRBJ2-7; 9 bases match TRBD1. This CDR3 spans 13 amino acids. Losses at the gene ends were 3 bases for V and 6 bases for J; bases not matched to a gene: 4. Germline CDR1 is SGHDT and CDR2 is YYEEEE. In DNA form, the CDR3 reads TGTGCCAGCAGCTGGGGACAGGGTGGCGAGCAGTACTTC. Its translation: CASSWGQGGEQYF.

This sequence joins TRBV14 and TRBJ2-1; 7 bases fit TRBD1. The CDR3 consists of 14 residues. Per the germline V gene, CDR1 is SGHDN and CDR2 is FVKESK. The J segment lost 4 bases and the V segment lost 4 bases, leaving 4 bases of the junction unmatched. CDR3 coding DNA: TGTGCCAGCAGCCCCCGGGACAGATACAATGAGCAGTTCTTC. Translation gives CASSPRDRYNEQFF.

For the CDR3, the DNA is TGTGCCAGCAGCCAGACATTCGGGGCCAACGTCCTGACTTTC. As protein: CASSQTFGANVLTF. V is TRBV7-2 and J is TRBJ2-6; D unresolved. CDR3 length: 14 amino acids. Deletions cut 5 bases from V and 4 bases from J, with 9 bases between. The germline CDR1 and CDR2 sequences are SGHTA and FQGNSA.

The V and J genes are TRBV27 and TRBJ2-1; D is unclear. Trimming cost V 0 bases and J 6 bases, with 9 bases left between them. This CDR3 spans 14 amino acids. Germline CDR1 MNHEY, CDR2 SMNVEV (reference sequence). CDR3 bases: TGTGCCAGCAGTTTATCGGTGACCCTCAATGAGCAGTTCTTC. As protein: CASSLSVTLNEQFF.

The rearrangement joins TRBV7-9 to TRBJ2-7; tentatively, D is TRBD1 or TRBD2 (5 bases each). The CDR3 extends over 15 amino acids. CDR1 and CDR2 from the germline V gene are SEHNR and FQNEAQ (reference sequence). V lost 7 bases and J 0 bases, leaving 16 bases between the germline ends. The CDR3 loop reads CASTKGTTFSYEQYF. As DNA, the CDR3 is TGTGCCAGCACCAAGGGGACGACATTCTCCTACGAGCAGTACTTC.

The chain joins TRBV4-3 to TRBJ2-1; D possibly matches TRBD1 or TRBD2 (5 bases each). CDR1 is LGHNA and CDR2 is YSLEER in the germline V gene. The V end lost 1 base, the J end lost 2 bases, and 15 bases lay between the germline ends. The CDR3 runs 17 residues. The chain's CDR3 is CASSQGTGTATYNEQFF. In DNA, the CDR3 is TGCGCCAGCAGCCAAGGAACCGGGACGGCAACCTACAATGAGCAGTTCTTC.

The V call is TRBV11-1, the J call TRBJ2-3; D gene uncertain. The germline V gene has CDR1 SGHAT and CDR2 FQDESV (reference sequence). The V gene lost 1 base and the J gene lost 2 bases, with 16 bases spanning the gap. The CDR3 loop spans 17 amino acids. Here the CDR3 DNA reads TGTGCCAGCAGCTTAGTGTGGCAGTTTGGGAACACAGATACGCAGTATTTT. This codes for CASSLVWQFGNTDTQYF.

CDR3 amino acids: CASSPPDRAASGYTF. In DNA form, the CDR3 reads TGCGCCAGCAGCCCGCCGGACAGGGCAGCGAGCGGCTACACCTTC. The chain combines TRBV5-1 with TRBJ1-2, with 8 positions matching TRBD1. This CDR3 is built from 15 residues. J lost 8 bases, V lost 4 bases, and 13 bases had no gene match. Germline CDR1 is SGHRS and CDR2 is YFSETQ.

The chain uses TRBV9 and TRBJ1-1; 7 nucleotides match TRBD1. V shed 2 bases, J shed 1 base, and the junction held 5 bases outside the gene matches. The CDR3 length is 15 residues. Per germline, CDR1 SGDLS and CDR2 YYNGEE. CDR3 nucleotide sequence: TGTGCCAGCAGCGTTACAGGGGTCGGGAACACTGAAGCTTTCTTT. Translating it yields CASSVTGVGNTEAFF. Filled out from reference TRBV9 and TRBJ1-1, the complete variable domain reads DSGVTQTPKHLITATGQRVTLRCSPRSGDLSVYWYQQSLDQGLQFLIQYYNGEERAKGNILERFSAQQFPDLHSELNLSSLELGDSALYFCASSVTGVGNTEAFFGQGTRLTVV.

The rearrangement joins TRBV28 to TRBJ2-1; D gene ambiguous. Trimming removed 5 bases at V and 4 bases at J, with 3 bases between. Germline values: CDR1 MDHEN, CDR2 SYDVKM. The CDR3 loop spans 11 amino acids. CDR3 amino acids: CASSTYNEQFF. In DNA form, the CDR3 reads TGTGCCAGCAGTACATACAATGAGCAGTTCTTC.

The chain recombines TRBV10-3 with TRBJ1-2; possibly TRBD1 for D (5 bases). Trimming stripped 7 bases from V and 8 bases from J, with 23 bases between. The CDR3 covers 15 residues. Germline V gene sequence: CDR1 ENHRY, CDR2 SYGVKD. CDR3 in DNA: TGTGCCATCACTCGGGGGTGGGACGGGCCATTGGGCTACACCTTC. Protein product: CAITRGWDGPLGYTF.

The rearrangement uses TRBV5-1 and TRBJ2-3; TRBD2 agrees at 10 bases. Trimming at V came to 0 bases and at J to 5 bases, leaving 6 bases not matched to a gene. This CDR3 has 16 residues. Germline lookup yields CDR1 SGHRS and CDR2 YFSETQ. CDR3 protein: CASSLATSGVGDTQYF. The CDR3 nucleotides are TGCGCCAGCAGCTTGGCTACTAGCGGGGTTGGAGATACGCAGTATTTT.

This clone was observed once. V gene TRBV5-1 combines with J gene TRBJ2-1; a weak D match, TRBD2 (6 bases). The germline V gene has CDR1 SGHRS and CDR2 YFSETQ. V was pared by 2 bases and J by 8 bases, with 26 bases between. This CDR3 region has 18 residues. The CDR3 region has the DNA TGCGCCAGCAGCTTTGGGAGGATTCGGGAGACCCTAAGGGATGAGCAGTTCTTC. Its translation is CASSFGRIRETLRDEQFF.

This clone was detected only a few times. V and J are TRBV7-9 and TRBJ1-1; 7 nucleotides match TRBD1. The V gene end was trimmed by 4 bases and the J gene end by 5 bases; junction bases not matched to a gene: 10. The CDR3 has 15 amino acids. CDR1 is SEHNR, CDR2 FQNEAQ, per germline (reference sequence). DNA of the CDR3: TGTGCCAGCAGCTATAGAGGGGGCGCGATAACTGAAGCTTTCTTT. Protein sequence: CASSYRGGAITEAFF.